Below, one T cell receptor beta chain is given with its context. Its antigen is not known. These data belong to a study of T cell responses to AZD1222 COVID-19 vaccine. This table comes from immunoSEQ multiplex PCR, and its TCRdb copy is limited to in-frame clones, with some not included. The table has approximately 120,000 clones, nearly 90% seen once. Study-level findings and limits: Mostly white British, mostly female donors; authors suggested clonal diversity may be underestimated. It was only 6 or 7 AZD1222 recipients who were seropositive at baseline. No day 14 peak samples; only post-peak repertoires were characterized.

The origin of this receptor is an adult in good health. The sample here was peripheral blood, taken on day 0 of MenACWY control vaccination.

DNA of the CDR3: TGTGCCAGGCCCCGACAGGGGGACACCGGGGAGCTGTTTTTT. It yields the protein CARPRQGDTGELFF. V gene TRBV6-4 combines with J gene TRBJ2-2; TRBD1 matches 9 bases. The length of the CDR3 is 14 residues. The germline V gene encodes CDR1 MRHNA and CDR2 SNTAGT. V lost 9 bases and J lost 3; bases outside the gene matches: 5.